One and the same sample provided the 20 T cell receptor beta chains below, sequenced in a study of Ad26.COV2.S vaccination and SARS-CoV-2 variants. Method: immunoSEQ multiplex PCR; TCRdb's copy keeps in-frame clones and lacks some. Among around 350,000 clones, about 90% were seen once, and the ten largest hold 3.5% to 4.5%. The sequenced sample was peripheral blood, obtained after recovery from COVID-19. These receptors all stem from a human donor who had recovered from COVID-19.

The chain employs TRBV4-2 and TRBJ2-5, with 11 positions matching TRBD2. CDR1 LGHNA and CDR2 YNFKEQ come from the germline V gene. V shed 4 bases and J 5 bases; nucleotides not matched to a gene: 15. The CDR3 extends over 18 amino acids. The CDR3 loop reads CASSPERLAGGGKETQYF. The CDR3 DNA sequence: TGTGCCAGCAGCCCAGAAAGGCTAGCGGGGGGAGGCAAGGAGACCCAGTACTTC.

The rearrangement links TRBV5-8 to TRBJ2-5, with D possibly being TRBD2 (6 bases). The CDR3 is 14 residues long. With 4 bases removed from V and 1 base from J, the gap between germline ends came to 11 bases. The V gene's germline CDR1 is SGHTS and CDR2 YDEGEE. CDR3: CASSHGTFQETQYF. Here the CDR3 DNA reads TGTGCCAGCAGCCATGGGACTTTCCAAGAGACCCAGTACTTC.

The gene calls are TRBV5-6 and TRBJ1-4; 9 bases fit TRBD1. Germline loops: CDR1 SGHDT, CDR2 YYEEEE. This CDR3 contains 16 residues. V lost 4 bases to trimming and J lost 3 bases; unmatched junction nucleotides: 7. The CDR3 region has the DNA TGTGCCAGCAGCACGGCGACAGGGGGTTCTAATGAAAAACTGTTTTTT. It specifies CASSTATGGSNEKLFF.

The chain recombines TRBV4-3 with TRBJ1-5; D perhaps matches TRBD1 (5 bases). Trimming removed 0 bases from V and 2 bases from J, with 11 bases in between. CDR3 size: 16 residues. Germline CDR1 is LGHNA and CDR2 is YSLEER. The chain's CDR3 is CASSQDAGARNQPQHF. CDR3 nucleotides: TGCGCCAGCAGCCAAGACGCCGGGGCTCGCAATCAGCCCCAGCATTTT.

This clone was seen more than once but under ten times. The sample has other DNA sequences that encode this CDR3 too. The chain carries TRBV5-1 and TRBJ1-1, with D uncertain. Germline V gene sequence: CDR1 SGHRS, CDR2 YFSETQ. The CDR3 has 13 residues. Trimming took 0 bases from V and 2 from J, leaving 5 bases between them. This CDR3 reads CASSLDRNTEAFF. In DNA form, the CDR3 reads TGCGCCAGCAGCTTGGACAGAAACACTGAAGCTTTCTTT.

J is TRBJ2-2 and V is TRBV9; 8 bases line up with TRBD1. V trimming: 3 bases; J trimming: 0 bases; junction bases outside the gene matches: 4. The CDR3 covers 16 residues. Germline values: CDR1 SGDLS, CDR2 YYNGEE. CDR3 protein: CASSAEQGANTGELFF. The CDR3 nucleotides read TGTGCCAGCAGCGCAGAACAGGGGGCGAACACCGGGGAGCTGTTTTTT.

There are a few counts of this clone. The chain employs TRBV5-1 and TRBJ1-3; 8 positions match TRBD1. Per germline, CDR1 SGHRS and CDR2 YFSETQ. V was pared by 3 bases and J by 3 bases, with 2 bases of the junction left unmatched. This CDR3 comprises 14 residues. DNA of the CDR3: TGCGCCAGCAGCTCTGACAGGGGTGGAAACACCATATATTTT. This translates into CASSSDRGGNTIYF.

The J gene is TRBJ2-5, the V gene TRBV9; TRBD1 is a possible D gene (5 bases). Germline V gene data show CDR1 as SGDLS and CDR2 as YYNGEE. V was cut by 2 bases and J by 4 bases, with 12 bases left in between. The CDR3 length is 14 residues. The CDR3 DNA is TGTGCCAGCAGCGTCCGGCAGGGTGGAGAGACCCAGTACTTC. It codes for CASSVRQGGETQYF.

This chain uses TRBV7-2 with TRBJ2-7; D is unresolved. Germline CDR1 is SGHTA and CDR2 is FQGNSA. This CDR3 region has 16 residues. V was pared by 5 bases and J by 0 bases, with 17 bases between. This CDR3 reads CASSINGLDDSYEQYF. The DNA for the CDR3 is TGTGCCAGCAGCATCAACGGGCTCGATGACTCCTACGAGCAGTACTTC.

The chain carries TRBV9 and TRBJ2-2, with D perhaps TRBD1 (6 bases). The CDR3 is made up of 16 amino acids. The V and J ends lost 0 bases and 8 bases respectively, with 17 bases between them. The V gene's germline CDR1 is SGDLS and CDR2 YYNGEE. CDR3 DNA: TGTGCCAGCAGCGTAGTGGGACACACGCTAGGTGGGGAGCTGTTTTTT. Protein product: CASSVVGHTLGGELFF.

The chain employs TRBV5-4 and TRBJ2-2, with D possibly being TRBD2 (6 bases). There are 16 residues in the CDR3. V dropped 0 bases and J dropped 5 bases, with 14 bases sitting between them. CDR1 and CDR2 (germline): SGHNT, YYREEE (reference sequence). In DNA form, the CDR3 reads TGTGCCAGCAGCTTGGCAGGGAGGACCACTACCGGGGAGCTGTTTTTT. Its protein product is CASSLAGRTTTGELFF.

CDR3 sequence: CASGQPQHF. The CDR3 coding sequence is TGTGCCAGCGGTCAGCCCCAGCATTTT. The genes are TRBV2 and TRBJ1-5; D not resolved. The V gene lost 8 bases and the J gene lost 6 bases, with 2 bases spanning the gap. CDR3 length: 9 residues. Germline V CDR1 and CDR2: SNHLY, FYNNEI.

The V call is TRBV16, the J call TRBJ2-3; 10 bases align to TRBD2. The CDR3 totals 16 residues. V dropped 0 bases and J dropped 4; count of bases not matched to a gene: 4. Looked up from germline, CDR1 is KGHSY and CDR2 is FQNENV. This CDR3 is CASSQSKRGGADTQYF. CDR3 nucleotides: TGTGCCAGCAGCCAATCCAAGCGGGGGGGCGCAGATACGCAGTATTTT. Filled out from reference TRBV16 and TRBJ2-3, the complete variable domain reads GEEVAQTPKHLVRGEGQKAKLYCAPIKGHSYVFWYQQVLKNEFKFLISFQNENVFDETGMPKERFSAKCLPNSPCSLEIQATKLEDSAVYFCASSQSKRGGADTQYFGPGTRLTVL.

The chain links TRBV9 to TRBJ2-3; D may be TRBD2 (5 bases). In germline, CDR1 is SGDLS, CDR2 YYNGEE. This CDR3 has 15 residues. The V end was cut by 4 bases, the J end by 0 bases, with 12 bases between. The CDR3 sequence: CASSTREGSTDTQYF. CDR3 nucleotide sequence: TGTGCCAGCAGCACCCGGGAAGGGAGCACAGATACGCAGTATTTT.

The V call is TRBV9, the J call TRBJ1-6; D is ambiguous. With 0 bases removed from V and 8 bases from J, the gap between germline ends came to 9 bases. This CDR3 comprises 14 residues. Germline CDR1 and CDR2: SGDLS and YYNGEE. CDR3 coding DNA: TGTGCCAGCAGCGTAGCAACAGTAGATTCACCCCTCCACTTT. The encoded protein is CASSVATVDSPLHF.

The CDR3 bases are TGTGCCAGCAGCGCCAAAGGTCTAGGGGGCTCCTATAATTCACCCCTCCACTTT. Its protein is CASSAKGLGGSYNSPLHF. The chain carries TRBV7-2 and TRBJ1-6; weak D call: TRBD1 (6 bases). V dropped 5 bases and J dropped 0 bases, with 17 bases sitting between them. CDR1 is SGHTA and CDR2 is FQGNSA in the germline V gene. The CDR3 loop spans 18 amino acids.

The V and J genes are TRBV11-2 and TRBJ1-2, with D possibly matching TRBD1 (5 bases). The CDR3 has 16 residues. Per germline, CDR1 SGHAT and CDR2 FQNNGV. V lost 5 bases to trimming and J lost 5 bases, with 21 bases between them. The CDR3 coding sequence is TGTGCCAGCAGCGATGGGCTCCCGGGGCTCTTATATGGCTACACCTTC. Its translation: CASSDGLPGLLYGYTF. The variable domain in full, with the rest retrieved from reference TRBV11-2 and TRBJ1-2, is EAGVAQSPRYKIIEKRQSVAFWCNPISGHATLYWYQQILGQGPKLLIQFQNNGVVDDSQLPKDRFSAERLKGVDSTLKIQPAKLEDSAVYLCASSDGLPGLLYGYTFGSGTRLTVV.

The CDR3 nucleotides read TGTGCCAGCAGTTACGTTGGTATTTCCTACGAGCAGTACTTC. Protein: CASSYVGISYEQYF. The chain couples TRBV6-2 or TRBV6-3 to TRBJ2-7; D unclear. Germline lookup yields CDR1 MNHEY and CDR2 SVGEGT. The V gene lost 2 bases and the J gene lost 1 base, with 9 bases spanning the gap. The CDR3 has 14 residues.

As regards this clone: Different DNA sequences within this sample yield the same CDR3. This rearrangement joins TRBV7-2 to TRBJ2-3, with no clear D. CDR3 length equals 12 residues. The germline V gene has CDR1 SGHTA and CDR2 FQGNSA. V shed 1 base and J shed 1 base, with 0 bases lying between them. The CDR3 nucleotides read TGTGCCAGCAGCTTAGGCACAGATACGCAGTATTTT. It specifies CASSLGTDTQYF. The full variable domain, with the rest looked up from reference TRBV7-2 and TRBJ2-3, is GAGVSQSPSNKVTEKGKDVELRCDPISGHTALYWYRQSLGQGLEFLIYFQGNSAPDKSGLPSDRFSAERTGGSVSTLTIQRTQQEDSAVYLCASSLGTDTQYFGPGTRLTVL.

V usage is TRBV2 and J usage is TRBJ1-5, with D perhaps TRBD1 (5 bases). The germline gives CDR1 SNHLY, CDR2 FYNNEI. This CDR3 comprises 16 residues. V lost 0 bases, J lost 2 bases, and 11 bases lay in between. The CDR3 region is CASSEALGDGNQPQHF. In DNA form, the CDR3 reads TGTGCCAGCAGTGAAGCGCTAGGGGATGGCAATCAGCCCCAGCATTTT.